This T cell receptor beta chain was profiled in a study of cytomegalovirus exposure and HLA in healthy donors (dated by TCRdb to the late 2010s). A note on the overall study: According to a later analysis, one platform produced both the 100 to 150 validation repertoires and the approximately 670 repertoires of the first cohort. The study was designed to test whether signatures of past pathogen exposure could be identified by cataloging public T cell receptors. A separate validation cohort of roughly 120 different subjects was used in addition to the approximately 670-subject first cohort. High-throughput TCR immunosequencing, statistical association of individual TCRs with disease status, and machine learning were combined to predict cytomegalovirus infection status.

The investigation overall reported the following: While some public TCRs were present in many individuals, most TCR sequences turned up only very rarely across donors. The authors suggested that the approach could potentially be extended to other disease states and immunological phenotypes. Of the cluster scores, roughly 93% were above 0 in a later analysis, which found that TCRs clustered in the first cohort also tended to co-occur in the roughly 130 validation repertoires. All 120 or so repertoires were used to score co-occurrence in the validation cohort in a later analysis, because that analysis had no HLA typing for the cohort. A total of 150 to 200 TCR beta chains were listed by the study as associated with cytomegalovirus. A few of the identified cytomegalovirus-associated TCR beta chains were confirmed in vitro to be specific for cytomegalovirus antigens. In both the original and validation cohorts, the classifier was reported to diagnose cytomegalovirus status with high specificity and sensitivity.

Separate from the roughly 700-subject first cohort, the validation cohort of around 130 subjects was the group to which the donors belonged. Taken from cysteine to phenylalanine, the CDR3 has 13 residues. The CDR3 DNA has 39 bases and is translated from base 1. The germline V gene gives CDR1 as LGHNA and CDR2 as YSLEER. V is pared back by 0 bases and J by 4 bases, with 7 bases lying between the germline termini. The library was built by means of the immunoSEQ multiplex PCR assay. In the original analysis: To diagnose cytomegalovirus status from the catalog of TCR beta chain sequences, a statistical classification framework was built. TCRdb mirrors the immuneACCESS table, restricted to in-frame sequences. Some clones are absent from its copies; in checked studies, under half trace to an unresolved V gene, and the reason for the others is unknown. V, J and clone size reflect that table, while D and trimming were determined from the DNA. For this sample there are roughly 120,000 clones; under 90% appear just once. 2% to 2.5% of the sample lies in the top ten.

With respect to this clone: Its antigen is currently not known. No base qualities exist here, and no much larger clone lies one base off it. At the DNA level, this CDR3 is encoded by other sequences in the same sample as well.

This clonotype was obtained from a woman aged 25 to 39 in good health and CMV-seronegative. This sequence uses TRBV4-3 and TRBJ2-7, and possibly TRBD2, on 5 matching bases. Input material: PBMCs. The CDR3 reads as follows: CASSQDRGYEQYF. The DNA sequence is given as TGCGCCAGCAGCCAAGATCGAGGGTACGAGCAGTACTTC.